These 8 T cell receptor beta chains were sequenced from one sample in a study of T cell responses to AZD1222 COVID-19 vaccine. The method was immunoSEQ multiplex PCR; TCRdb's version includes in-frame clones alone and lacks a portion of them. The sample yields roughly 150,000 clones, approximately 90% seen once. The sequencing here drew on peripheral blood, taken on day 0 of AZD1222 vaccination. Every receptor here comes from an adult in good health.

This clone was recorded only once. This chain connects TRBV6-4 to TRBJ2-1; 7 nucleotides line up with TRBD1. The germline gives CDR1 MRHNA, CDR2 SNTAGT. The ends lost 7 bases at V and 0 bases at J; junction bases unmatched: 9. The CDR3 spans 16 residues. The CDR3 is CASIDRVQSSYNEQFF. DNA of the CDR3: TGTGCCAGCATCGACAGGGTTCAGAGCTCCTACAATGAGCAGTTCTTC.

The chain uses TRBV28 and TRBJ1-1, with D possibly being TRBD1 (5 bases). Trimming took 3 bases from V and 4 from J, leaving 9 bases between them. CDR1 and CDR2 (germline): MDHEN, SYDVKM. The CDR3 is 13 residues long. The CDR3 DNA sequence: TGTGCCAGCAGTTTGCCAGGGACCACTGAAGCTTTCTTT. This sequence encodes CASSLPGTTEAFF.

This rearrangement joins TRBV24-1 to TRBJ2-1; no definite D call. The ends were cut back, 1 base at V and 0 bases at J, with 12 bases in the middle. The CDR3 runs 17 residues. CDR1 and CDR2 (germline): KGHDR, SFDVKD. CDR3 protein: CATSDLTKESSYNEQFF. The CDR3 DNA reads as TGTGCCACCAGTGATTTAACTAAGGAGAGCTCCTACAATGAGCAGTTCTTC.

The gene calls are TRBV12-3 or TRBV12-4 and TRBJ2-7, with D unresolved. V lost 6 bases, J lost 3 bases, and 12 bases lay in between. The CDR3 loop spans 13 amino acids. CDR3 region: CASRISDGYEQYF. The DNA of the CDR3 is TGTGCCAGCAGGATATCGGACGGCTACGAGCAGTACTTC.

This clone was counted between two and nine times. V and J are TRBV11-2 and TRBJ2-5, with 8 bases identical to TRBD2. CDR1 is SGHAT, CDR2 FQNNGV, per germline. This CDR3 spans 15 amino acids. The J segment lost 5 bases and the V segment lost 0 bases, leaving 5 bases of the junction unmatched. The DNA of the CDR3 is TGTGCCAGCAGCTTAGATGCCGGGAGGGGGGAGACCCAGTACTTC. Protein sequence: CASSLDAGRGETQYF.

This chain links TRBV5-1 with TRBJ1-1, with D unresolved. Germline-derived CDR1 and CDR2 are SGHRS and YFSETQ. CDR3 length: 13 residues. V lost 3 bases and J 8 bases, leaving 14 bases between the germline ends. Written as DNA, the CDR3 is TGCGCCAGCAGCTCGCCCGGGAGCCCCGAAGCTTTCTTT. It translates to CASSSPGSPEAFF.

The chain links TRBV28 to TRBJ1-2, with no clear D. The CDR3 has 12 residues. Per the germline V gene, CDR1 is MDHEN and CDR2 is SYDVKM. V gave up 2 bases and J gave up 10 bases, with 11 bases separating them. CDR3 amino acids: CASSLEDHYYTF. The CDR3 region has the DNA TGTGCCAGCAGTTTAGAGGACCATTACTACACCTTC.

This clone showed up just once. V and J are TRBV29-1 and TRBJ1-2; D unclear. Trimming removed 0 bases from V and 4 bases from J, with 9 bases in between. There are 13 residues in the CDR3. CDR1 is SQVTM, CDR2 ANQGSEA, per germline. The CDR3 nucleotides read TGCAGCGTTGAAGACAGCCCGACCTATGGCTACACCTTC. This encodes CSVEDSPTYGYTF.